This record concerns one T cell receptor beta chain sequence. The data are from a study of blood T cell repertoires in COVID-19. Study summary: Acute-phase and convalescent COVID-19 samples originated in the United States, Italy and Spain. PBMCs, B-cell-depleted T cells, or T cells were the source of the cDNA or gDNA that made up the material.

The table came from immunoSEQ multiplex PCR; TCRdb's copy has only in-frame clones and leaves some out. The sample has approximately 65,000 clones; 65% to 80% are singletons. The CDR3 length is 18 residues. Looked up from germline, CDR1 is SGHDT and CDR2 is YYEEEE. V lost 4 bases to trimming and J lost 5 bases; unmatched junction nucleotides: 20. This TCR was sampled from a man aged 55 to 69 with acute or convalescent COVID-19. The chain carries TRBV5-6 and TRBJ2-5, with 7 bases lining up with TRBD1. The source material was peripheral blood. The chain's CDR3 is CASSRVIRTGRAGETQYF. The CDR3 DNA reads as TGTGCCAGCAGCCGCGTAATTCGGACAGGACGGGCAGGGGAGACCCAGTACTTC. The whole variable domain, filled in from reference TRBV5-6 and TRBJ2-5, reads DAGVTQSPTHLIKTRGQQVTLRCSPKSGHDTVSWYQQALGQGPQFIFQYYEEEERQRGNFPDRFSGHQFPNYSSELNVNALLLGDSALYLCASSRVIRTGRAGETQYFGPGTRLLVL.